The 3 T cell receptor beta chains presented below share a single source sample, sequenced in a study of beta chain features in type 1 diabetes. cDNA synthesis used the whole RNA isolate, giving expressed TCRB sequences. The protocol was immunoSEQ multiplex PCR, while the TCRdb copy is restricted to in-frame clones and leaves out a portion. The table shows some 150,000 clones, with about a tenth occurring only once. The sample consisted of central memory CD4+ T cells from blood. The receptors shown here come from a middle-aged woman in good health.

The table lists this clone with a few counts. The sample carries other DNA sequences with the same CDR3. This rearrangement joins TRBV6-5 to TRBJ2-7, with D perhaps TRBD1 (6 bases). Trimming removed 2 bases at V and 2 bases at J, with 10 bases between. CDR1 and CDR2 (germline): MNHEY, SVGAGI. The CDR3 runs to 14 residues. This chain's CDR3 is CASSYLTGTYEQYF. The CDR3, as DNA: TGTGCCAGCAGTTACCTAACAGGGACCTACGAGCAGTACTTC.

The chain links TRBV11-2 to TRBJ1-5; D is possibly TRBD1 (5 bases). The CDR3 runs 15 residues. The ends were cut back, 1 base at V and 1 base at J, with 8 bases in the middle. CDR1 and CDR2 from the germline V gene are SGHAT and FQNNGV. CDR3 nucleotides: TGTGCCAGCAGCTTAGTAGGGGAAAGCAATCAGCCCCAGCATTTT. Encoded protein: CASSLVGESNQPQHF.

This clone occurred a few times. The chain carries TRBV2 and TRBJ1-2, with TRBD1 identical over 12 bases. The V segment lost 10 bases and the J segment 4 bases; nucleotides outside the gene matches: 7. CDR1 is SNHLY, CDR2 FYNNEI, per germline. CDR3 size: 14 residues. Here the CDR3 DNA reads TGTGCCACCCCGGGACAGGGGGCCGGCTATGGCTACACCTTC. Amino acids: CATPGQGAGYGYTF.